This entry describes one TCR beta chain. Repertoires were generated with immunoSEQ multiplex PCR, while TCRdb's copy carries only in-frame clones and drops some. The table records 200,000 to 300,000 clones, roughly 80% of them present only once. There are 13 residues in the CDR3. Germline CDR1 and CDR2: MDHEN and SYDVKM. Trimming pared 9 bases from V and 3 bases from J, leaving 15 bases between. These data originate in a study of blood T cell repertoires in COVID-19. The TCR was taken from a woman aged 80 or older with COVID-19, enrolled during active disease. Sequenced input: peripheral blood. The chain carries TRBV28 and TRBJ2-7; D uncertain. This chain's CDR3 is CASLRATGYEQYF. The CDR3 DNA follows: TGTGCCAGTCTTAGAGCTACGGGCTACGAGCAGTACTTC.